Described below is a single T cell receptor (beta chain) sequence and its context. Its antigen remains unknown. Trimming removed 6 bases from V and 0 bases from J, with 16 bases in between. The CDR3 length is 16 residues. CDR1 SGHNT and CDR2 YYREEE come from the germline V gene (reference sequence). The sample comes from a study of T cell repertoires in cytomegalovirus infection. About the study: Carrying CMV and the relevant HLA type showed in public TCR beta signatures.

One entry per CDR3 protein results from TCRdb running MiXCR on the reads. The sample lists a few hundred thousand distinct CDR3 sequences, 15% to 20% occurring once. Study results and caveats: Predominance within the ex vivo response was attributable to HLA-C-restricted CMV-specific TCR beta clonotypes.

The gene calls are TRBV5-4 and TRBJ2-1; possible D gene TRBD1, 6 bases. The source of this sequence is a human donor in good health (CMV status not recorded). Some clones in this sample may be carry-over from other donors' samples. Sequencing was performed on PBMCs. CDR3 loop: CASKTGGVGSYNEQFF. CDR3 DNA: TGTGCCAGCAAAACTGGGGGCGTGGGCTCCTACAATGAGCAGTTCTTC.